This T cell receptor beta chain was recovered during a study of control samples from healthy donors and cancer patients. The repertoire was sequenced with immunoSEQ multiplex PCR; TCRdb's copy has only in-frame clones and lacks some. The sample yields some 87,000 clones, about nine tenths seen once. CDR3 length equals 16 residues. The germline V gene encodes CDR1 SGHAT and CDR2 FQNNGV. The junction had 6 bases not matched to a gene; V was cut back by 1 base and J by 3 bases. Sample: blood. V and J are TRBV11-2 and TRBJ2-7; 10 bases match TRBD2. The source is a man aged 25-45 years in good health. The CDR3 spells CASSLVALAGVYEQYF. In DNA form, the CDR3 reads TGTGCCAGCAGCTTAGTGGCTCTAGCGGGAGTCTACGAGCAGTACTTC.